This passage covers 21 T cell receptor beta chains from one sample sequenced in a study of human T cells and chemical hapten exposure. TCRdb passed the RACE reads through MiXCR, listing each CDR3 protein once. The sample carries 250,000 or so distinct CDR3 sequences, approximately 7.5% recorded once. Indicated time point: pre-sensitization, week 0. This sample's treatment: therapeutic diphenylcyclopropenone sensitization with weekly scalp DPC. The sample here was whole blood, taken in connection with sensitization to the hapten diphenylcyclopropenone (DPC). The receptors were sampled from a young man with alopecia areata. Some clones in this sample may be carry-over from other donors' samples.

The table lists this clonotype with a few counts. The chain uses TRBV6-5 and TRBJ1-1; 7 bases are shared with TRBD1. Looked up from germline, CDR1 is MNHEY and CDR2 is SVGAGI. The CDR3 consists of 13 residues. V lost 5 bases, J lost 11 bases, and 11 bases stayed unmatched. The CDR3 protein is CASSPNSGGVAFF. DNA for the CDR3: TGTGCCAGCAGTCCTAACTCAGGGGGGGTGGCTTTCTTT.

The gene calls are TRBV5-5 and TRBJ2-5; D is uncertain. The V and J ends lost 0 bases and 4 bases respectively, with 7 bases between them. The CDR3 is made up of 13 amino acids. Germline values: CDR1 SGHKS, CDR2 YYEKEE (reference sequence). The CDR3 reads CASSLAPSETQYF. Here the CDR3 DNA reads TGTGCCAGCAGCTTGGCTCCATCAGAGACCCAGTACTTC.

The chain recombines TRBV11-2 with TRBJ2-1, with 9 bases identical to TRBD2. Germline CDR1 and CDR2: SGHAT and FQNNGV. With 2 bases clipped from V and 7 bases from J, the junction kept 12 bases outside the gene matches. The CDR3 sequence is 17 residues long. CDR3 sequence reads: CASSLNPGLAGSNEQFF. In nucleotides, the CDR3 is TGTGCCAGCAGCTTAAACCCCGGGCTAGCGGGGTCAAATGAGCAGTTCTTC. Full variable domain (outside the CDR3, taken from reference TRBV11-2 and TRBJ2-1): EAGVAQSPRYKIIEKRQSVAFWCNPISGHATLYWYQQILGQGPKLLIQFQNNGVVDDSQLPKDRFSAERLKGVDSTLKIQPAKLEDSAVYLCASSLNPGLAGSNEQFFGPGTRLTVL.

The chain has TRBV6-2 or TRBV6-3 and TRBJ2-3; no clear D. With 3 bases removed from V and 0 bases from J, the gap between germline ends came to 10 bases. This CDR3 region has 15 residues. Germline values: CDR1 MNHEY, CDR2 SVGEGT. The CDR3 protein is CASSYALTSTDTQYF. The DNA of the CDR3 is TGTGCCAGCAGTTATGCGTTGACTAGCACAGATACGCAGTATTTT.

Concerning this clonotype itself: A much more abundant neighbour one base away suggests this may be a read error. J is TRBJ2-2 and V is TRBV7-9; 8 bases agree with TRBD1. Germline V gene data show CDR1 as SEHNR and CDR2 as FQNEAQ (reference sequence). Germline trimming cut 4 bases from V and 5 bases from J; bases unmatched to any gene: 3. The CDR3 is 14 residues long. The CDR3 bases are TGTGCCAGCAGCTCCCGGACAGGGACCGGGGAGCTGTTTTTT. This translates into CASSSRTGTGELFF. The whole variable domain, filled in from reference TRBV7-9 and TRBJ2-2, reads DTGVSQNPRHKITKRGQNVTFRCDPISEHNRLYWYRQTLGQGPEFLTYFQNEAQLEKSRLLSDRFSAERPKGSFSTLEIQRTEQGDSAMYLCASSSRTGTGELFFGEGSRLTVL.

A few counts support this clonotype. The chain has TRBV7-2 and TRBJ2-2; the D gene is possibly TRBD2 (5 bases). There are 15 residues in the CDR3. From germline, CDR1 is SGHTA and CDR2 FQGNSA. V lost 2 bases to trimming and J lost 3 bases, with 10 bases between them. Here the CDR3 reads CASSLSRGDTGELFF. The CDR3 region has the DNA TGTGCCAGCAGCTTATCTCGGGGAGACACCGGGGAGCTGTTTTTT.

This clonotype occurred a few times. This chain uses TRBV6-2 or TRBV6-3 with TRBJ2-5; D perhaps matches TRBD2 (6 bases). The CDR3 consists of 16 residues. V was clipped by 4 bases and J by 4 bases, with 19 bases between them. CDR1 is MNHEY, CDR2 SVGEGT, per germline. The DNA of the CDR3 is TGTGCCAGCAGTTCCCGGAGGGGAGGTAGAAGAGAGACCCAGTACTTC. Translating it yields CASSSRRGGRRETQYF.

The V call is TRBV28, the J call TRBJ1-1; 7 bases agree with TRBD1. Germline assignment: CDR1 MDHEN and CDR2 SYDVKM. J lost 1 base, V lost 4 bases, and 12 bases had no gene match. The CDR3 spans 17 residues. The CDR3 sequence: CASSSTPSRDRNTEAFF. DNA of the CDR3: TGTGCCAGCAGTTCGACCCCGTCCCGGGACAGGAACACTGAAGCTTTCTTT. Based on the CDR3 plus reference TRBV28 and TRBJ1-1, the full variable domain is DVKVTQSSRYLVKRTGEKVFLECVQDMDHENMFWYRQDPGLGLRLIYFSYDVKMKEKGDIPEGYSVSREKKERFSLILESASTNQTSMYLCASSSTPSRDRNTEAFFGQGTRLTVV.

The rearrangement joins TRBV6-5 to TRBJ2-4; D is perhaps TRBD1 or TRBD2 (5 bases each). V dropped 5 bases and J dropped 6 bases, with 11 bases sitting between them. CDR1 MNHEY and CDR2 SVGAGI come from the germline V gene. This CDR3 comprises 13 residues. The CDR3: CASSLPGTNIQYF. The CDR3 nucleotides read TGTGCCAGCAGTCTTCCCGGGACAAACATTCAGTACTTC.

This CDR3 is CASSLAYPGQVGGTQYF. The DNA of the CDR3 is TGTGCCAGCAGCTTAGCGTACCCGGGACAGGTAGGGGGTACGCAGTATTTT. V and J are TRBV7-8 and TRBJ2-3; 8 bases are a match to TRBD1. Germline V gene data show CDR1 as SGHVS and CDR2 as FQNEAQ. The CDR3 is 17 residues long. J lost 8 bases, V lost 0 bases, and 13 bases had no gene match.

The V and J genes are TRBV6-2 or TRBV6-3 and TRBJ1-1, with a possible D match to TRBD1 (5 bases). CDR1 is MNHEY and CDR2 is SVGEGT in the germline V gene. Trimming left V 0 bases short and J 0 bases short, with 11 bases between. The CDR3 extends over 16 amino acids. CDR3 in DNA: TGTGCCAGCAGTTACTCCCAGGGTAGTATGAACACTGAAGCTTTCTTT. As protein: CASSYSQGSMNTEAFF.

There are a few counts of this clonotype. The chain recombines TRBV12-3 or TRBV12-4 with TRBJ2-2, with 7 positions matching TRBD1. V lost 3 bases, J lost 3 bases, and 7 bases stayed unmatched. The CDR3 has 16 amino acids. Written as DNA, the CDR3 is TGTGCCAGCAGTTTTGGACAGGTTCCTGACACCGGGGAGCTGTTTTTT. Protein product: CASSFGQVPDTGELFF.

The chain recombines TRBV7-2 with TRBJ2-1; 10 bases agree with TRBD1. The V segment lost 3 bases and the J segment 5 bases; nucleotides outside the gene matches: 10. The V gene's germline CDR1 is SGHTA and CDR2 FQGNSA. The CDR3 has 17 residues. The CDR3 loop is CASSFYPPGQGNNEQFF. The CDR3 coding sequence is TGTGCCAGCAGCTTCTATCCTCCGGGACAGGGGAACAATGAGCAGTTCTTC.

V gene TRBV4-2 combines with J gene TRBJ1-5, with 8 bases lining up with TRBD1. CDR1 is LGHNA, CDR2 YNFKEQ, per germline. The CDR3 is 16 amino acids. The trim removed 2 bases at V and 6 bases at J, leaving 9 bases unmatched. The CDR3 bases are TGTGCCAGCAGCCAATTCATACAGGGGGGGGGTCAGCCCCAGCATTTT. Protein sequence: CASSQFIQGGGQPQHF.

Many counts were recorded for this clonotype. The gene calls are TRBV3-1 and TRBJ2-2; D uncertain. CDR1 is LGHDT, CDR2 YNNKEL, per germline (reference sequence). The CDR3 runs 15 residues. With 1 base removed from V and 1 base from J, the gap between germline ends came to 7 bases. CDR3 residues: CASSQGQKNTGELFF. The CDR3 DNA sequence: TGTGCCAGCAGCCAAGGGCAGAAGAACACCGGGGAGCTGTTTTTT.

This chain uses TRBV10-3 with TRBJ2-1; 10 bases fit TRBD1. CDR1 is ENHRY and CDR2 is SYGVKD in the germline V gene. Trimming at V came to 8 bases and at J to 7 bases, leaving 8 bases not matched to a gene. The CDR3 contains 14 residues. The CDR3 here is CAIRLTGGMNEQFF. CDR3 sequence (DNA): TGTGCCATCCGGCTGACAGGGGGCATGAATGAGCAGTTCTTC.

This clonotype was seen repeatedly, ten times or more. The chain combines TRBV7-9 with TRBJ2-1; the match to TRBD2 covers 8 bases. This CDR3 has 16 residues. Germline V gene sequence: CDR1 SEHNR, CDR2 FQNEAQ (reference sequence). V lost 5 bases, J lost 4 bases, and 10 bases stayed unmatched. The CDR3 reads CASSESPGGSYNEQFF. The CDR3 DNA reads as TGTGCCAGCAGCGAGAGCCCGGGGGGGTCTTACAATGAGCAGTTCTTC.

A few counts support this clonotype. The J gene is TRBJ2-2, the V gene TRBV20-1; 7 bases agree with TRBD1. The V and J ends lost 3 bases and 1 base, in that order; junction bases with no gene match: 14. This CDR3 region has 18 residues. From germline, CDR1 is DFQATT and CDR2 SNEGSKA (reference sequence). In nucleotides, the CDR3 is TGCAGTGCTAGTTTGAGACAGGGACCTGCGATGAACACCGGGGAGCTGTTTTTT. Residues: CSASLRQGPAMNTGELFF.

The chain is built from TRBV4-3 and TRBJ1-5; D not certain. The CDR3 extends over 15 amino acids. Germline-derived CDR1 and CDR2 are LGHNA and YSLEER. V lost 0 bases, J lost 3 bases, and 9 bases lay in between. CDR3 sequence (DNA): TGCGCCAGCAGCCAAGACCCAGGAATCAATCAGCCCCAGCATTTT. This translates into CASSQDPGINQPQHF.

This clonotype has a handful of counts. The gene calls are TRBV4-1 and TRBJ1-2; D is uncertain. This CDR3 is 15 amino acids long. Germline V gene lookup returns CDR1 MGHRA and CDR2 YSYEKL. The V end was cut by 5 bases, the J end by 6 bases, with 19 bases between. DNA for the CDR3: TGCGCCAGCAGCTCCGGACCCTCTATAAGCGATGGCTACACCTTC. This translates into CASSSGPSISDGYTF.

The V and J genes are TRBV11-2 and TRBJ2-5; TRBD1 agrees at 9 bases. Per germline, CDR1 SGHAT and CDR2 FQNNGV. This CDR3 spans 14 amino acids. V shed 7 bases, J shed 4 bases, and the junction held 7 bases outside the gene matches. The CDR3 bases are TGTGCCAGCACTCGCTGGGACAGGGCAGAGACCCAGTACTTC. Protein product: CASTRWDRAETQYF.